This T cell receptor (beta chain) was captured by sequencing in a study of blood T cell repertoires in COVID-19. Study-level background: Nucleic acid was either cDNA or gDNA, and it came from T cells, B-cell-depleted T cells, or PBMCs.

Clones were sequenced by immunoSEQ multiplex PCR, and TCRdb holds only the in-frame ones, with some missing. Found here are 490,000 or so clones, around nine tenths of them singletons; the top ten hold 6.5% to 9.5%. In its sample, this clone was seen a few times. The CDR3 spans 12 residues. The germline V gene has CDR1 SGHKS and CDR2 YYEKEE (reference sequence). Trimming pared 4 bases from V and 3 bases from J, leaving 6 bases between. Sample: PBMCs or T cells enriched from blood (not recorded which). The TCR originated in a woman aged 55-69 years who had recovered from COVID-19. The chain has TRBV5-5 and TRBJ2-3, with D perhaps matching TRBD1 (5 bases). The CDR3 DNA sequence: TGTGCCAGCAGCCCAGGGACAGATACGCAGTATTTT. This translates into CASSPGTDTQYF.